This TCR beta chain was found in a study of CD4 T cells in relation to SARS-CoV-2 and coronaviruses. As for the study in general: ViraFEST: approximately 10-day antigen culture of PBMCs, then TCR beta CDR3 sequencing.

This CDR3 has 15 residues. The germline CDR1 and CDR2 sequences are PRHDT and FYEKMQ (reference sequence). J gave up 7 bases and V 5 bases, and 7 bases lay outside the gene matches. Before the COVID-19 pandemic, during about 2010-2019, CD4+ T cells were taken from unexposed donors. The cells were cultured for approximately 10 days before CD4+ T cells were isolated. Testing used SARS-CoV-2 S/N and four cold-coronavirus spikes on unexposed-donor CD4+ T cells, cells permitting. The method was immunoSEQ multiplex PCR; TCRdb's version includes in-frame clones alone and lacks a portion of them. The sample holds about 18,000 clones; approximately 75% are singletons and the top ten take around a quarter. About this clone itself: Its antigen is not identified.

The J gene is TRBJ2-3, the V gene TRBV13; 12 bases align to TRBD2. This TCR came from a human donor in good health. The sequenced sample consisted of CD4+ T cells from PBMCs, cultured in vitro. DNA for the CDR3: TGTGCCAGCAGCCCCAGACTAGCGGGGGAATATACGCAGTATTTT. Amino acids: CASSPRLAGEYTQYF.